These 22 T cell receptor beta chains share one sample of origin, sequenced in a study of CD8+ T cells in alopecia areata (dated by TCRdb to 2017 to 2018). Libraries were made using the immunoSEQ multiplex PCR assay. For TCR sequencing, RNA was extracted from every sample and reverse transcribed into cDNA to serve as template. TCRdb limited this immuneACCESS table to in-frame rearrangements with V and J called. A share of clones is missing; checked studies link under half to unresolved V genes, and the rest is unexplained. The sample includes about 100,000 clones, with almost 60% observed a single time. Jointly, the top ten make up 15% to 20% of the sample. What this sample's treatment or condition label stands for: oral pan-JAK inhibitor, 5-10 mg twice daily. The material was CD8+ T cells sorted from blood, obtained at approximately week 61, from a patient treated with tofacitinib. These receptors originate from a human donor with alopecia areata.

This clone has just one count. V and J are TRBV7-9 and TRBJ1-1; 9 bases match TRBD1. There are 18 residues in the CDR3. V was clipped by 5 bases and J by 0 bases; unmatched bases: 13. Looked up from germline, CDR1 is SEHNR and CDR2 is FQNEAQ (reference sequence). The CDR3 DNA sequence: TGTGCCAGCAGCCCTGTGGGGGACAGGGATTTCATGAACACTGAAGCTTTCTTT. Amino acids: CASSPVGDRDFMNTEAFF.

The J gene is TRBJ2-1, the V gene TRBV9, with D hard to call. V was cut by 4 bases and J by 5 bases, with 13 bases left in between. The CDR3 sequence is 14 residues long. Germline V gene sequence: CDR1 SGDLS, CDR2 YYNGEE. The CDR3 sequence is CASSPFNVHNEQFF. CDR3 DNA sequence: TGTGCCAGCAGCCCCTTTAACGTCCACAATGAGCAGTTCTTC.

The CDR3 nucleotides read TGTGCCAGCAGCCCCCGGCGGGGTCTACAAGAGACCCAGTACTTC. It specifies CASSPRRGLQETQYF. The chain is built from TRBV11-2 and TRBJ2-5, with D perhaps TRBD2 (6 bases). With 5 bases removed from V and 2 bases from J, the gap between germline ends came to 15 bases. The CDR3 totals 15 residues. Germline V gene data show CDR1 as SGHAT and CDR2 as FQNNGV.

This rearrangement joins TRBV13 to TRBJ1-6; D is perhaps TRBD1 (6 bases). V was shortened by 0 bases and J by 5 bases, with 8 bases between the two germline ends. The CDR3 has 15 amino acids. The germline V gene encodes CDR1 PRHDT and CDR2 FYEKMQ (reference sequence). Here the CDR3 reads CASSLGGAHNSPLHF. The CDR3 DNA is TGTGCCAGCAGCTTAGGGGGGGCACATAATTCACCCCTCCACTTT.

The V and J genes are TRBV27 and TRBJ1-2, with D perhaps matching TRBD1 (5 bases). Between the trimmed V and J ends, which lost 0 bases and 5 bases, there was a span of 10 bases. Germline V gene sequence: CDR1 MNHEY, CDR2 SMNVEV (reference sequence). CDR3 length equals 14 residues. This CDR3 is CASSLSTGLYGYTF. DNA for the CDR3: TGTGCCAGCAGTTTATCCACAGGACTATATGGCTACACCTTC.

The rearrangement uses TRBV30 and TRBJ2-2; D is undetermined. CDR3 length: 12 amino acids. Germline V lookup: CDR1 GTSNPN, CDR2 SVGIG (reference sequence). V lost 5 bases and J 8 bases, leaving 12 bases between the germline ends. CDR3 in amino acids: CAWLGPVGELFF. DNA of the CDR3: TGTGCCTGGCTAGGACCGGTGGGGGAGCTGTTTTTT.

The CDR3 here is CASSEDSEQFF. CDR3 bases: TGTGCCAGCAGTGAAGACAGTGAGCAGTTCTTC. V is TRBV2 and J is TRBJ2-1; the D is unclear. CDR1 is SNHLY, CDR2 FYNNEI, per germline. CDR3 size: 11 residues. The V end lost 1 base, the J end lost 9 bases, and 4 bases lay between the germline ends.

This clone has more than one count but fewer than ten. The J gene is TRBJ2-1, the V gene TRBV5-1, with a possible D match to TRBD2 (5 bases). The CDR3 contains 17 residues. CDR1 and CDR2 (germline): SGHRS, YFSETQ. The V gene lost 0 bases and the J gene lost 7 bases, with 20 bases spanning the gap. The CDR3 sequence is CASSLVGGLDAINEQFF. The CDR3 DNA follows: TGCGCCAGCAGCTTGGTAGGAGGTCTAGATGCGATAAATGAGCAGTTCTTC.

The chain joins TRBV7-9 to TRBJ1-2; D uncertain. The V end was cut by 5 bases, the J end by 1 base, with 11 bases between. Germline lookup yields CDR1 SEHNR and CDR2 FQNEAQ (reference sequence). CDR3 length: 14 residues. The CDR3 loop reads CASSRAQRNYGYTF. The DNA of the CDR3 is TGTGCCAGCAGCCGAGCACAACGTAACTATGGCTACACCTTC.

The table lists this clone with a few counts. V is TRBV14 and J is TRBJ2-5, with D possibly called TRBD1 or TRBD2 (5 bases each). Germline loops: CDR1 SGHDN, CDR2 FVKESK. V was cut by 5 bases and J by 4 bases, with 20 bases left in between. The CDR3 loop spans 16 amino acids. The CDR3 is CASSANLGEGGETQYF. CDR3 nucleotide sequence: TGTGCCAGCAGCGCCAACCTGGGGGAAGGAGGAGAGACCCAGTACTTC.

This rearrangement joins TRBV7-8 to TRBJ1-5; unclear D gene. There are 14 residues in the CDR3. Deletions cut 6 bases from V and 3 bases from J, with 12 bases between. Germline assignment: CDR1 SGHVS and CDR2 FQNEAQ. The CDR3 region is CASSTGMANQPQHF. The CDR3, as DNA: TGTGCCAGCAGTACTGGGATGGCCAATCAGCCCCAGCATTTT.

J is TRBJ2-5 and V is TRBV29-1, with D possibly being TRBD1 or TRBD2 (5 bases each). Germline V gene data show CDR1 as SQVTM and CDR2 as ANQGSEA. Trimming left V 4 bases short and J 5 bases short, with 11 bases between. This CDR3 contains 12 residues. CDR3 in DNA: TGCAGCGTTGGGGACCGAGGGGAGACCCAGTACTTC. It is translated as CSVGDRGETQYF.

V gene TRBV5-6 combines with J gene TRBJ1-1; D call uncertain. Between the trimmed V and J ends, which lost 1 base and 1 base, there was a span of 11 bases. Looked up from germline, CDR1 is SGHDT and CDR2 is YYEEEE. The CDR3 runs to 15 residues. The CDR3 DNA is TGTGCCAGCAGCTTGTTTAGAGCCCCGAACACTGAAGCTTTCTTT. It specifies CASSLFRAPNTEAFF. The full variable domain, with the rest looked up from reference TRBV5-6 and TRBJ1-1, is DAGVTQSPTHLIKTRGQQVTLRCSPKSGHDTVSWYQQALGQGPQFIFQYYEEEERQRGNFPDRFSGHQFPNYSSELNVNALLLGDSALYLCASSLFRAPNTEAFFGQGTRLTVV.

The V call is TRBV5-6, the J call TRBJ1-4; maybe TRBD1 (5 bases). V gave up 4 bases and J gave up 6 bases, with 13 bases separating them. Germline-derived CDR1 and CDR2 are SGHDT and YYEEEE. The CDR3 is 14 amino acids. The CDR3 sequence is CASSPGRTYEKLFF. In DNA, the CDR3 is TGTGCCAGCAGCCCGGGACGGACTTATGAAAAACTGTTTTTT. Variable domain in full (rest from reference TRBV5-6 and TRBJ1-4): DAGVTQSPTHLIKTRGQQVTLRCSPKSGHDTVSWYQQALGQGPQFIFQYYEEEERQRGNFPDRFSGHQFPNYSSELNVNALLLGDSALYLCASSPGRTYEKLFFGSGTQLSVL.

J is TRBJ2-7 and V is TRBV4-1, with D unresolved. Trimming removed 6 bases at V and 1 base at J, with 13 bases between. Germline CDR1 reads MGHRA; CDR2 reads YSYEKL. The CDR3 sequence is 14 residues long. The CDR3 spells CASRNVGRSYEQYF. CDR3 nucleotides: TGCGCCAGCAGGAACGTTGGTAGGTCCTACGAGCAGTACTTC.

The chain joins TRBV5-5 to TRBJ1-1; 8 nucleotides align to TRBD1. Germline CDR1 reads SGHKS; CDR2 reads YYEKEE (reference sequence). V was pared by 5 bases and J by 9 bases, with 6 bases of the junction left unmatched. The CDR3 has 12 amino acids. The CDR3 sequence: CASSFRTGKAFF. Written as DNA, the CDR3 is TGTGCCAGCAGTTTCAGGACAGGGAAAGCTTTCTTT.

This chain joins TRBV2 and TRBJ1-1; D remains ambiguous. V was cut by 2 bases and J by 10 bases, with 14 bases left in between. Germline-derived CDR1 and CDR2 are SNHLY and FYNNEI. The CDR3 spans 13 residues. The CDR3 is CASSEWKGSGAFF. DNA for the CDR3: TGTGCCAGCAGTGAATGGAAAGGGTCGGGAGCTTTCTTT.

This clone appeared a single time. The chain is built from TRBV29-1 and TRBJ1-2; D is unclear. The CDR3 is 13 residues long. Trimming cost V 0 bases and J 6 bases, with 11 bases left between them. Germline CDR1 SQVTM, CDR2 ANQGSEA. CDR3 sequence reads: CSVEDPPPDGYTF. CDR3 coding DNA: TGCAGCGTTGAAGATCCCCCACCCGATGGCTACACCTTC.

This clone appeared a few times. This chain joins TRBV30 and TRBJ2-2; 7 bases agree with TRBD1. Germline-derived CDR1 and CDR2 are GTSNPN and SVGIG (reference sequence). Germline trimming cut 4 bases from V and 3 bases from J; bases unmatched to any gene: 5. The CDR3 has 14 amino acids. As DNA, the CDR3 is TGTGCCTGGAAAGGCCAGGGGGACACCGGGGAGCTGTTTTTT. Translation: CAWKGQGDTGELFF.

The chain combines TRBV19 with TRBJ1-5, with D perhaps TRBD1 (6 bases). With 5 bases removed from V and 5 bases from J, the gap between germline ends came to 13 bases. The CDR3 extends over 14 amino acids. The V gene's germline CDR1 is LNHDA and CDR2 SQIVND (reference sequence). CDR3 bases: TGTGCCAGTAGTTGGCAAAACAGGGATCAGCCCCAGCATTTT. Translation gives CASSWQNRDQPQHF. Looking up the rest from reference TRBV19 and TRBJ1-5 gives the full variable domain: DGGITQSPKYLFRKEGQNVTLSCEQNLNHDAMYWYRQDPGQGLRLIYYSQIVNDFQKGDIAEGYSVSREKKESFPLTVTSAQKNPTAFYLCASSWQNRDQPQHFGDGTRLSIL.

Within the sample, this clone is large (0.1 to 1%). The chain carries TRBV13 and TRBJ2-4, with D perhaps being TRBD1 or TRBD2 (5 bases each). CDR3 length equals 15 residues. Trimming cost V 5 bases and J 3 bases, with 14 bases left between them. Germline CDR1 reads PRHDT; CDR2 reads FYEKMQ (reference sequence). The CDR3 DNA follows: TGTGCCAGCAGCCACTCCGGGACGGGCAAAAACATTCAGTACTTC. Translating it yields CASSHSGTGKNIQYF.

V is TRBV18 and J is TRBJ2-5, with D unresolved. CDR1 is KGHSH and CDR2 is LQKENI in the germline V gene. The CDR3 is made up of 12 amino acids. V lost 3 bases to trimming and J lost 5 bases, with 7 bases between them. CDR3 in DNA: TGTGCCAGCTCACCCCGCCGCGAGACCCAGTACTTC. Translation: CASSPRRETQYF.